The entry below gives a single T cell receptor (beta chain) sequence along with its context. The data are from a study of technical replicates of blood from four donors. TCRdb's copy holds only in-frame clones and misses some; the assay was immunoSEQ multiplex PCR. The sample records approximately 82,000 clones, 96% being singletons. V lost 4 bases and J 6 bases, leaving 13 bases between the germline ends. Germline V lookup: CDR1 SQVTM, CDR2 ANQGSEA. This CDR3 comprises 13 residues. The sample consisted of T cells isolated from PBMCs. The genes are TRBV29-1 and TRBJ2-1, with D possibly matching TRBD2 (8 bases). This receptor was taken from a human donor in good health. In nucleotides, the CDR3 is TGCAGCGTTGCGGGAGGGGGCCTCAATGAGCAGTTCTTC. This codes for CSVAGGGLNEQFF.